These 21 T cell receptor beta chains were all obtained from the same sample, sequenced in a study of cytomegalovirus exposure and HLA in healthy donors. Primers for the PCR totalled 60 Vbeta and 13 Jbeta. Sequencing was performed with immunoSEQ multiplex PCR; in TCRdb, only in-frame clones are kept and a portion is missing. The sample shows around 67,000 clones, less than 80% of them seen only once. Material: PBMCs. The receptors were sampled from a woman in her 50s in good health and CMV-seronegative.

The genes are TRBV5-6 and TRBJ1-2; D is ambiguous. The V end was cut by 4 bases, the J end by 8 bases, with 12 bases between. CDR1 is SGHDT and CDR2 is YYEEEE in the germline V gene. The CDR3 loop spans 12 amino acids. The CDR3 sequence is CASSPFDNGYTF. The CDR3 DNA reads TGTGCCAGCAGCCCCTTCGACAACGGCTACACCTTC.

This clone appeared once. The chain carries TRBV4-3 and TRBJ1-2; tentatively, D is TRBD1 (5 bases). CDR3 size: 14 residues. The V end was cut by 3 bases, the J end by 6 bases, with 14 bases between. Germline-derived CDR1 and CDR2 are LGHNA and YSLEER. The CDR3 reads CASSQRSGRHGYTF. Written as DNA, the CDR3 is TGCGCCAGCAGCCAGAGGTCAGGGAGGCATGGCTACACCTTC.

The gene calls are TRBV5-1 and TRBJ2-1, with 11 positions matching TRBD1. Germline loops: CDR1 SGHRS, CDR2 YFSETQ. The V gene end was trimmed by 5 bases and the J gene end by 8 bases; junction bases not matched to a gene: 3. The CDR3 consists of 13 residues. The CDR3 sequence: CASRGTGGHEQFF. The CDR3 coding sequence is TGCGCCAGCAGAGGGACAGGGGGACATGAGCAGTTCTTC.

This chain connects TRBV5-4 to TRBJ1-2, with unresolved D. The germline V and J ends were trimmed by 0 bases and 4 bases, with 10 bases remaining between them. There are 14 residues in the CDR3. Germline V gives CDR1 SGHNT, CDR2 YYREEE (reference sequence). The CDR3 DNA reads as TGTGCCAGCAGCTTGGGGGTGTCGGGCTATGGCTACACCTTC. It is translated as CASSLGVSGYGYTF.

CDR3 nucleotide sequence: TGTGCCAGCAAAAAAGGGACTAGCGGGAGTGAGACCCAGTACTTC. Translation gives CASKKGTSGSETQYF. V and J are TRBV6-5 and TRBJ2-5; 14 nucleotides agree with TRBD2. The CDR3 has 15 residues. From germline, CDR1 is MNHEY and CDR2 SVGAGI. After removal of 7 bases from V and 5 bases from J, the junction contained 6 bases not matched to a gene.

J is TRBJ1-4 and V is TRBV23-1; 8 nucleotides match TRBD1. TRBV23-1 is an ORF, with its function uncertain. The CDR3 runs 15 residues. The trim removed 2 bases at V and 7 bases at J, leaving 6 bases unmatched. The CDR3 DNA reads TGCGCCAGCAGTCAAGGACAGGGTAAGGGTGAAAAACTGTTTTTT. Amino acids: CASSQGQGKGEKLFF.

This clone was detected only a few times. Other DNA sequences in this sample translate to the same CDR3. The V and J genes are TRBV28 and TRBJ2-3; possible D gene TRBD2, 7 bases. CDR3 length: 14 residues. Deletions cut 2 bases from V and 5 bases from J, with 11 bases between. The germline CDR1 and CDR2 sequences are MDHEN and SYDVKM. The CDR3 reads CASSLGGARDTQYF. The CDR3 bases are TGTGCCAGCAGTTTAGGGGGGGCGAGAGATACGCAGTATTTT. The complete variable domain, with remaining parts taken from reference TRBV28 and TRBJ2-3, reads DVKVTQSSRYLVKRTGEKVFLECVQDMDHENMFWYRQDPGLGLRLIYFSYDVKMKEKGDIPEGYSVSREKKERFSLILESASTNQTSMYLCASSLGGARDTQYFGPGTRLTVL.

The J gene is TRBJ2-7, the V gene TRBV28; the match to TRBD1 covers 7 bases. Trimming at V came to 4 bases and at J to 0 bases, leaving 9 bases not matched to a gene. The CDR3 runs 16 residues. Germline CDR1 and CDR2: MDHEN and SYDVKM. CDR3 sequence: CASSSRTGTDSYEQYF. CDR3 bases: TGTGCCAGCAGTTCACGAACCGGGACAGACTCCTACGAGCAGTACTTC.

The gene calls are TRBV7-6 and TRBJ1-3, with D hard to call. Germline values: CDR1 SGHVS, CDR2 FNYEAQ. Between the trimmed V and J ends, which lost 5 bases and 0 bases, there was a span of 8 bases. This CDR3 has 14 residues. DNA of the CDR3: TGTGCCAGCAGCCCCGGGAGCTCTGGAAACACCATATATTTT. This sequence encodes CASSPGSSGNTIYF.

This chain connects TRBV10-3 to TRBJ2-2, with 11 positions matching TRBD2. The ends lost 6 bases at V and 0 bases at J; junction bases unmatched: 6. From germline, CDR1 is ENHRY and CDR2 SYGVKD. This CDR3 region has 17 residues. As DNA, the CDR3 is TGTGCCATCAGGTCGACTAGCGGGATATCGAACACCGGGGAGCTGTTTTTT. This encodes CAIRSTSGISNTGELFF.

V and J are TRBV7-9 and TRBJ1-1; D ambiguous. The CDR3 is 13 amino acids. V lost 0 bases and J 6 bases, leaving 8 bases between the germline ends. Germline V gene sequence: CDR1 SEHNR, CDR2 FQNEAQ (reference sequence). The CDR3 DNA sequence: TGTGCCAGCAGCTTAGCGTCGTCCGCTGAAGCTTTCTTT. It specifies CASSLASSAEAFF.

This chain uses TRBV18 with TRBJ1-5; 7 bases line up with TRBD1. Germline trimming cut 4 bases from V and 2 bases from J; bases unmatched to any gene: 8. This CDR3 spans 16 amino acids. Germline CDR1 reads KGHSH; CDR2 reads LQKENI. The CDR3 protein is CASSLTGYQGNQPQHF. CDR3 sequence (DNA): TGTGCCAGCTCACTGACAGGGTATCAGGGCAATCAGCCCCAGCATTTT.

This chain uses TRBV30 with TRBJ2-5, with 15 positions matching TRBD2. The CDR3 is made up of 17 amino acids. Germline-derived CDR1 and CDR2 are GTSNPN and SVGIG (reference sequence). J was trimmed by 4 bases and V by 8 bases; bases with no gene match: 14. The DNA for the CDR3 is TGTGCCGGGGGGGGGCCGGGACTAGCGGGAGGAGGAGAGACCCAGTACTTC. This translates into CAGGGPGLAGGGETQYF.

V and J are TRBV6-6 and TRBJ2-3; no reliable D call. V dropped 3 bases and J dropped 6 bases, with 10 bases sitting between them. This CDR3 has 13 amino acids. Germline CDR1 and CDR2: MNHNY and SVGAGI (reference sequence). Here the CDR3 reads CASSYGSGDTQYF. CDR3 coding DNA: TGTGCCAGCAGTTATGGATCCGGGGATACGCAGTATTTT.

This clone has a handful of counts. This rearrangement joins TRBV12-5 to TRBJ2-3; a possible D gene is TRBD2 (5 bases). Germline V gene data show CDR1 as LGHNT and CDR2 as FRNRAP. The germline V and J ends were trimmed by 2 bases and 2 bases, with 11 bases remaining between them. This CDR3 region has 15 residues. CDR3 DNA sequence: TGTGCTAGTGGTTTGATGTCGGGAAACACAGATACGCAGTATTTT. It encodes CASGLMSGNTDTQYF.

The chain recombines TRBV6-5 with TRBJ1-1, with TRBD1 as a possible D gene (5 bases). This CDR3 spans 13 amino acids. V was cut by 6 bases and J by 3 bases, with 11 bases left in between. Germline V gene data show CDR1 as MNHEY and CDR2 as SVGAGI. The CDR3 is CASSSTVDTEAFF. The CDR3 nucleotides are TGTGCCAGCAGCTCGACAGTGGACACTGAAGCTTTCTTT.

This clone was picked up a small number of times. The chain carries TRBV15 and TRBJ1-5; D gene uncertain. This CDR3 spans 15 amino acids. The V gene's germline CDR1 is LNHNV and CDR2 YYDKDF (reference sequence). V lost 0 bases, J lost 4 bases, and 10 bases lay in between. The CDR3 DNA reads as TGTGCCACCAGCAGAGATGGCCAGGCAAATCAGCCCCAGCATTTT. Its protein is CATSRDGQANQPQHF.

V gene TRBV6-5 combines with J gene TRBJ2-7; no definite D call. Trimming removed 4 bases from V and 3 bases from J, with 10 bases in between. This CDR3 comprises 13 residues. Germline V gives CDR1 MNHEY, CDR2 SVGAGI. CDR3: CASSWATNYEQYF. The CDR3 region has the DNA TGTGCCAGCAGTTGGGCCACGAACTACGAGCAGTACTTC.

V and J are TRBV5-1 and TRBJ2-3, with 8 bases matching TRBD2. Trimming cost V 4 bases and J 3 bases; bases outside gene matches: 7. The CDR3 sequence is 15 residues long. Germline V gene data show CDR1 as SGHRS and CDR2 as YFSETQ. CDR3 in amino acids: CASSVQGLGTDTQYF. For the CDR3, the DNA is TGCGCCAGCAGCGTACAGGGACTAGGGACAGATACGCAGTATTTT.

This chain links TRBV10-2 with TRBJ1-5; D is undetermined. Trimming cost V 3 bases and J 10 bases, with 10 bases left between them. This CDR3 region has 12 residues. Germline V gene sequence: CDR1 WSHSY, CDR2 SAAADI. CDR3 DNA sequence: TGCGCCAGCAGTGAACGGCGGCGTCCCCAGCATTTT. Its translation is CASSERRRPQHF.

The chain joins TRBV4-2 to TRBJ2-3; 9 nucleotides agree with TRBD2. CDR1 is LGHNA, CDR2 YNFKEQ, per germline. V trimming: 4 bases; J trimming: 5 bases; junction bases outside the gene matches: 19. The CDR3 is made up of 19 amino acids. The CDR3 loop reads CASSPKGLAGRVGIDTQYF. CDR3 DNA sequence: TGTGCCAGCAGCCCGAAGGGGCTAGCGGGGAGGGTGGGGATAGATACGCAGTATTTT.